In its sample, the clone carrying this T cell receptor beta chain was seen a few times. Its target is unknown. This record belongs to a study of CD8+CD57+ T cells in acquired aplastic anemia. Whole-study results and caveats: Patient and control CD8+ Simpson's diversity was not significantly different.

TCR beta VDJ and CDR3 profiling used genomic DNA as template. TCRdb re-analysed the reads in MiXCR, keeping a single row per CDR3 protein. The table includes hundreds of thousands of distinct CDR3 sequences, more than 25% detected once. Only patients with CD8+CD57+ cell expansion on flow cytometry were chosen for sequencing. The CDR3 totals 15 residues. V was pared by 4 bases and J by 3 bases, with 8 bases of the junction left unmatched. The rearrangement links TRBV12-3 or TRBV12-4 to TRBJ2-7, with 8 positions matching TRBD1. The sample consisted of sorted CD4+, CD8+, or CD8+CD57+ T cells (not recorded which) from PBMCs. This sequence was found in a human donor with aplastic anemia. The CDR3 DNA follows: TGTGCCAGCAGTTCCAGTACAGGGGGAAACTACGAGCAGTACTTC. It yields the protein CASSSSTGGNYEQYF.